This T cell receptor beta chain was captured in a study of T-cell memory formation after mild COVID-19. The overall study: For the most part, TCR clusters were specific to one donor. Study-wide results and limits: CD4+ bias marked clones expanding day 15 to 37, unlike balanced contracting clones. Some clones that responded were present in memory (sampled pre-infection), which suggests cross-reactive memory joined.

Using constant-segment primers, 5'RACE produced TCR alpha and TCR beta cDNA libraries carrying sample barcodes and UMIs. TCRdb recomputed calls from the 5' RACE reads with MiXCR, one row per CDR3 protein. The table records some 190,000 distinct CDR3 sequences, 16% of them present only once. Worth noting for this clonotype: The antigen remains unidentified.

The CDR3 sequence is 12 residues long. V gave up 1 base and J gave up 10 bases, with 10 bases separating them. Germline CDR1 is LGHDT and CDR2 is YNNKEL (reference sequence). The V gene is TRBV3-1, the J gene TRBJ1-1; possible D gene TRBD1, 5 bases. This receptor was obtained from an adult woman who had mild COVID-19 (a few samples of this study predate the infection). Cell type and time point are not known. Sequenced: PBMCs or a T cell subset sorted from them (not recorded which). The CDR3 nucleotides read TGTGCCAGCAGCCAAGTGCAGGGAGGAGCTTTCTTT. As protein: CASSQVQGGAFF.